Shown below are 32 T cell receptor beta chains from a single sample sequenced in a study of cytomegalovirus exposure and HLA in healthy donors (dated by TCRdb to between 2016 and 2019). Libraries were made using the immunoSEQ multiplex PCR assay. For the multiplex PCR, a mixture combining 60 forward primers for TCR Vbeta segments and 13 reverse primers for TCR Jbeta segments was used. This is the immuneACCESS table as TCRdb keeps it, with only in-frame sequences that have V and J called. A part of the clones is gone; compared with another copy, unresolved V genes explain less than half, and the rest is unexplained. In this sample the table shows about 190,000 clones, approximately 70% of which occur a single time. The biggest ten clones account for 2.5% to 3.5% of the sample. Input material: PBMCs. The origin of the receptors is a woman in her 30s in good health and CMV-seropositive.

J is TRBJ1-4 and V is TRBV28, with TRBD1 as a possible D gene (5 bases). CDR3 length: 16 residues. The ends were cut back, 1 base at V and 6 bases at J, with 15 bases in the middle. CDR1 and CDR2 (germline): MDHEN, SYDVKM. CDR3 in DNA: TGTGCCAGCAGTTTATACCAGGGAACCCATGATGAAAAACTGTTTTTT. Protein product: CASSLYQGTHDEKLFF.

The V gene is TRBV18, the J gene TRBJ2-1; D gene uncertain. Germline lookup yields CDR1 KGHSH and CDR2 LQKENI. V was trimmed by 6 bases and J by 16 bases, leaving 19 bases between them. CDR3 size: 12 residues. DNA of the CDR3: TGTGCCAGCTCCTACCGAGGTAGCCCCCCCTTCTTC. Protein product: CASSYRGSPPFF. The complete variable domain, with remaining parts taken from reference TRBV18 and TRBJ2-1, reads NAGVMQNPRHLVRRRGQEARLRCSPMKGHSHVYWYRQLPEEGLKFMVYLQKENIIDESGMPKERFSAEFPKEGPSILRIQQVVRGDSAAYFCASSYRGSPPFFGPGTRLTVL.

The rearrangement joins TRBV27 to TRBJ1-1; 8 positions agree with TRBD1. The trim removed 8 bases at V and 1 base at J, leaving 6 bases unmatched. Germline lookup yields CDR1 MNHEY and CDR2 SMNVEV (reference sequence). This CDR3 is built from 14 residues. The DNA for the CDR3 is TGTGCCAGCGGCTCCGGGACAGGGAACACTGAAGCTTTCTTT. Residues: CASGSGTGNTEAFF.

This chain uses TRBV5-1 with TRBJ1-1; 9 bases agree with TRBD1. The CDR3 extends over 15 amino acids. The V and J ends lost 0 bases and 5 bases, in that order; junction bases with no gene match: 5. Germline V gives CDR1 SGHRS, CDR2 YFSETQ. The CDR3 sequence: CASSLVGQGSTEAFF. DNA of the CDR3: TGCGCCAGCAGCTTGGTAGGACAGGGGTCTACTGAAGCTTTCTTT.

A single count supports this clone. The J gene is TRBJ1-1, the V gene TRBV18; D may be TRBD1 (6 bases). CDR1 is KGHSH, CDR2 LQKENI, per germline. This CDR3 is 13 amino acids long. The V end was cut by 3 bases, the J end by 6 bases, with 11 bases between. This CDR3 reads CASSPEQGAEAFF. CDR3 DNA sequence: TGTGCCAGCTCACCGGAACAGGGAGCTGAAGCTTTCTTT.

The rearrangement joins TRBV19 to TRBJ2-7; TRBD1 matches 9 bases. The V gene end was trimmed by 6 bases and the J gene end by 0 bases; junction bases not matched to a gene: 6. The CDR3 is 15 residues long. The V gene's germline CDR1 is LNHDA and CDR2 SQIVND (reference sequence). The CDR3: CASSPGQGSSYEQYF. DNA of the CDR3: TGTGCCAGTAGCCCGGGACAGGGATCCTCCTACGAGCAGTACTTC.

The V and J genes are TRBV18 and TRBJ1-1; possible D gene TRBD1, 5 bases. This CDR3 contains 14 residues. Germline values: CDR1 KGHSH, CDR2 LQKENI. The ends were cut back, 3 bases at V and 1 base at J, with 9 bases in the middle. For the CDR3, the DNA is TGTGCCAGCTCACCGGTCCAGGGGAACACTGAAGCTTTCTTT. Translating it yields CASSPVQGNTEAFF.

V usage is TRBV2 and J usage is TRBJ2-1; 13 nucleotides align to TRBD2. The CDR3 contains 16 residues. Germline V CDR1 and CDR2: SNHLY, FYNNEI. The junction had 11 bases not matched to a gene; V was cut back by 7 bases and J by 8 bases. Written as DNA, the CDR3 is TGTGCCAGCAAAAAAACTAGCGGGAGGGCCTTCGATGAGCAGTTCTTC. It yields the protein CASKKTSGRAFDEQFF.

J is TRBJ2-1 and V is TRBV5-4, with 12 bases lining up with TRBD1. Germline trimming cut 4 bases from V and 9 bases from J; bases unmatched to any gene: 8. The CDR3 length is 15 residues. CDR1 and CDR2 from the germline V gene are SGHNT and YYREEE (reference sequence). CDR3 loop: CASSPGQGARFEQFF. In nucleotides, the CDR3 is TGTGCCAGCAGCCCGGGACAGGGGGCTAGGTTTGAGCAGTTCTTC.

In this sample, this clone turned up once. The chain recombines TRBV7-2 with TRBJ2-1; 7 nucleotides align to TRBD1. Germline V gene data show CDR1 as SGHTA and CDR2 as FQGNSA. After removal of 2 bases from V and 10 bases from J, the junction contained 8 bases not matched to a gene. This CDR3 is built from 14 residues. DNA of the CDR3: TGTGCCAGCAGCTTAATGACAGGGCCACGCGAGCAGTTCTTC. It is translated as CASSLMTGPREQFF.

For this clone: The sample holds other DNA sequences that translate to the same CDR3. The chain couples TRBV2 to TRBJ1-1; 7 bases line up with TRBD1. V gave up 11 bases and J gave up 4 bases; unmatched junction bases: 10. The CDR3 runs 13 residues. Germline values: CDR1 SNHLY, CDR2 FYNNEI. The CDR3 region has the DNA TGTGCCGCCCAGGGGGGTCTGAGCACTGAAGCTTTCTTT. Protein: CAAQGGLSTEAFF.

The J gene is TRBJ2-1, the V gene TRBV5-8; D is unresolved. Germline V gene lookup returns CDR1 SGHTS and CDR2 YDEGEE. Trimming pared 4 bases from V and 4 bases from J, leaving 15 bases between. The CDR3 contains 15 residues. The CDR3 is CASSHPQKSYNEQFF. The DNA for the CDR3 is TGTGCCAGCAGCCACCCCCAGAAATCATACAATGAGCAGTTCTTC.

The V call is TRBV21-1, the J call TRBJ2-1; whether TRBD2, the table's D call, matches the DNA was not checked. TRBV21-1 is labeled a pseudogene. The CDR3 extends over 16 amino acids. The CDR3 nucleotides are TGTGCCAGCAGCAAACATCCGGCGGGAAATAACAATGAGCAGTTCTTC. Protein product: CASSKHPAGNNNEQFF.

This clone appeared a single time. The chain uses TRBV7-9 and TRBJ2-5, with 7 bases aligning to TRBD1. The CDR3 length is 16 residues. Germline V CDR1 and CDR2: SEHNR, FQNEAQ (reference sequence). Trimming cost V 5 bases and J 1 base; bases outside gene matches: 10. DNA of the CDR3: TGTGCCAGCAGCCCCCTAGGGGGCTGGGGCCAAGAGACCCAGTACTTC. Protein product: CASSPLGGWGQETQYF. Drawing the rest from reference TRBV7-9 and TRBJ2-5, the complete variable domain is DTGVSQNPRHKITKRGQNVTFRCDPISEHNRLYWYRQTLGQGPEFLTYFQNEAQLEKSRLLSDRFSAERPKGSFSTLEIQRTEQGDSAMYLCASSPLGGWGQETQYFGPGTRLLVL.

This sequence joins TRBV5-6 and TRBJ2-1; D not certain. The CDR3 is 14 residues long. The ends were cut back, 5 bases at V and 1 base at J, with 10 bases in the middle. Germline V gene lookup returns CDR1 SGHDT and CDR2 YYEEEE. The CDR3 DNA sequence: TGTGCCAGCAGTGTGCGGAGTTCCTACAATGAGCAGTTCTTC. Its translation: CASSVRSSYNEQFF.

The chain has TRBV28 and TRBJ2-2; tentatively, D is TRBD1 (6 bases). The CDR3 is 14 amino acids. Germline CDR1 MDHEN, CDR2 SYDVKM. With 8 bases removed from V and 3 bases from J, the gap between germline ends came to 13 bases. The CDR3 protein is CASGNYRDTGELFF. In DNA, the CDR3 is TGTGCCAGCGGGAATTACAGGGACACCGGGGAGCTGTTTTTT.

This chain uses TRBV5-6 with TRBJ1-3, with TRBD1 as a possible D gene (5 bases). CDR3 length equals 14 residues. CDR1 is SGHDT, CDR2 YYEEEE, per germline. V dropped 1 base and J dropped 4 bases, with 9 bases sitting between them. CDR3 amino acids: CASSLRGSGNTIYF. The CDR3, as DNA: TGTGCCAGCAGCTTGCGGGGGTCCGGAAACACCATATATTTT.

This chain uses TRBV2 with TRBJ1-1; possible D gene TRBD1, 5 bases. Germline V gene sequence: CDR1 SNHLY, CDR2 FYNNEI. The CDR3 is 17 amino acids. Trimming shortened V by 0 bases and J by 3 bases, and 17 bases separated the two germline ends. CDR3 coding DNA: TGTGCCAGCAGTGAAGCGGGAAGGGGCCTTCAGGACACTGAAGCTTTCTTT. This translates into CASSEAGRGLQDTEAFF.

This clone was detected only a few times. The same CDR3 is also encoded by other DNA sequences in this sample. V is TRBV7-9 and J is TRBJ2-1; 10 bases match TRBD2. The CDR3 consists of 15 residues. The ends lost 5 bases at V and 0 bases at J; junction bases unmatched: 1. CDR1 SEHNR and CDR2 FQNEAQ come from the germline V gene (reference sequence). The DNA of the CDR3 is TGTGCCAGCAGCGCTAGCGGGAGCTCCTACAATGAGCAGTTCTTC. Its protein product is CASSASGSSYNEQFF. The whole variable domain, filled in from reference TRBV7-9 and TRBJ2-1, reads DTGVSQNPRHKITKRGQNVTFRCDPISEHNRLYWYRQTLGQGPEFLTYFQNEAQLEKSRLLSDRFSAERPKGSFSTLEIQRTEQGDSAMYLCASSASGSSYNEQFFGPGTRLTVL.

Notes on this clone: Other DNA sequences within the sample encode an identical CDR3. V gene TRBV11-3 combines with J gene TRBJ2-3; 13 nucleotides align to TRBD2. The CDR3 is 15 residues long. Germline CDR1 reads SGHNT; CDR2 reads YENEEA. Germline trimming cut 5 bases from V and 3 bases from J; bases unmatched to any gene: 2. CDR3 DNA sequence: TGTGCCAGCAGCCTACTAGCGGGAGGGACAGATACGCAGTATTTT. It yields the protein CASSLLAGGTDTQYF.

The V call is TRBV11-2, the J call TRBJ2-2, with D perhaps matching TRBD2 (5 bases). The CDR3 extends over 14 amino acids. The germline gives CDR1 SGHAT, CDR2 FQNNGV. Trimming left V 5 bases short and J 0 bases short, with 7 bases between. The CDR3, as DNA: TGTGCCAGCAGCCTCGGGACGAACACCGGGGAGCTGTTTTTT. Residues: CASSLGTNTGELFF. Full variable domain (outside the CDR3, taken from reference TRBV11-2 and TRBJ2-2): EAGVAQSPRYKIIEKRQSVAFWCNPISGHATLYWYQQILGQGPKLLIQFQNNGVVDDSQLPKDRFSAERLKGVDSTLKIQPAKLEDSAVYLCASSLGTNTGELFFGEGSRLTVL.

V and J are TRBV2 and TRBJ2-4; D ambiguous. The CDR3 covers 10 residues. Germline CDR1 SNHLY, CDR2 FYNNEI. The V gene lost 4 bases and the J gene lost 15 bases, with 10 bases spanning the gap. This chain's CDR3 is CASSAVELYF. DNA for the CDR3: TGTGCCAGCAGTGCCGTAGAATTGTACTTC. Drawing the rest from reference TRBV2 and TRBJ2-4, the complete variable domain is EPEVTQTPSHQVTQMGQEVILRCVPISNHLYFYWYRQILGQKVEFLVSFYNNEISEKSEIFDDQFSVERPDGSNFTLKIRSTKLEDSAMYFCASSAVELYFGAGTRLSVL.

This sequence joins TRBV5-1 and TRBJ2-2; possible D gene TRBD2, 5 bases. Trimming took 3 bases from V and 5 from J, leaving 8 bases between them. Germline V CDR1 and CDR2: SGHRS, YFSETQ. This CDR3 is 13 amino acids long. DNA for the CDR3: TGCGCCAGCAGCTCGGACTGGACCGGGGAGCTGTTTTTT. It yields the protein CASSSDWTGELFF.

The chain is built from TRBV10-3 and TRBJ2-7, with 12 bases lining up with TRBD2. The CDR3 is made up of 18 amino acids. CDR1 and CDR2 from the germline V gene are ENHRY and SYGVKD. Trimming at V came to 2 bases and at J to 3 bases, leaving 11 bases not matched to a gene. CDR3 loop: CAISEGTSGPLMYYEQYF. CDR3 in DNA: TGTGCCATCAGTGAGGGGACTAGCGGGCCCTTAATGTACTACGAGCAGTACTTC.

The chain joins TRBV5-4 to TRBJ2-3; tentatively, D is TRBD2 (6 bases). CDR3 length equals 15 residues. V was shortened by 3 bases and J by 1 base, with 12 bases between the two germline ends. Germline loops: CDR1 SGHNT, CDR2 YYREEE (reference sequence). CDR3: CASSYSGAGTDTQYF. DNA for the CDR3: TGTGCCAGCAGCTATAGCGGAGCTGGCACAGATACGCAGTATTTT.

A single count supports this clone. This chain uses TRBV2 with TRBJ2-5, with D possibly being TRBD2 (5 bases). The CDR3 runs to 15 residues. Trimming took off 5 bases at V and 2 bases at J, with 15 bases between the two ends. Per the germline V gene, CDR1 is SNHLY and CDR2 is FYNNEI. CDR3 sequence: CASSNPRGGQETQYF. The CDR3 DNA is TGTGCCAGCAGTAACCCCCGAGGAGGTCAAGAGACCCAGTACTTC.

V is TRBV6-5 and J is TRBJ2-3; 9 bases align to TRBD1. Looked up from germline, CDR1 is MNHEY and CDR2 is SVGAGI. With V trimmed by 7 bases and J by 2 bases, 7 bases remained unmatched. This CDR3 comprises 15 residues. As DNA, the CDR3 is TGTGCCAGCACTCTAGGACAGGGGACCACAGATACGCAGTATTTT. As protein: CASTLGQGTTDTQYF.

The chain is built from TRBV27 and TRBJ2-7; 8 bases fit TRBD1. With 4 bases clipped from V and 2 bases from J, the junction kept 7 bases outside the gene matches. Germline V gene lookup returns CDR1 MNHEY and CDR2 SMNVEV (reference sequence). The length of the CDR3 is 15 residues. The CDR3 region is CASSSRAGGPYEQYF. The CDR3 bases are TGTGCCAGCAGTTCCCGGGCAGGGGGCCCCTACGAGCAGTACTTC.

This rearrangement joins TRBV7-9 to TRBJ2-1; possibly TRBD2 for D (6 bases). The CDR3 has 15 amino acids. The germline V and J ends were trimmed by 1 base and 4 bases, with 11 bases remaining between them. Germline CDR1 SEHNR, CDR2 FQNEAQ (reference sequence). The CDR3 DNA reads as TGTGCCAGCAGCTTAGGGGGTAGCGGTTACAATGAGCAGTTCTTC. As protein: CASSLGGSGYNEQFF.

The V and J genes are TRBV5-1 and TRBJ1-1, with a weak D call TRBD1 (6 bases). Trimming pared 3 bases from V and 1 base from J, leaving 13 bases between. Germline CDR1 SGHRS, CDR2 YFSETQ. This CDR3 has 15 residues. The CDR3 loop reads CASSWTGTTNTEAFF. The CDR3 bases are TGCGCCAGCAGCTGGACCGGGACAACGAACACTGAAGCTTTCTTT.

The chain recombines TRBV2 with TRBJ2-1; D uncertain. Germline V gene data show CDR1 as SNHLY and CDR2 as FYNNEI. The V and J ends lost 8 bases and 5 bases respectively, with 7 bases between them. The CDR3 totals 11 residues. In DNA form, the CDR3 reads TGTGCCAGCCCTGAGAACAATGAGCAGTTCTTC. Its translation is CASPENNEQFF.

V is TRBV25-1 and J is TRBJ2-4, with D possibly being TRBD2 (5 bases). CDR1 MGHDK and CDR2 SYGVNS come from the germline V gene. The V end was cut by 7 bases, the J end by 7 bases, with 11 bases between. The CDR3 covers 12 residues. This CDR3 is CASTPDWNIQYF. CDR3 DNA sequence: TGTGCCAGCACCCCGGACTGGAACATTCAGTACTTC.